These 7 T cell receptor beta chains were all obtained from the same sample, sequenced in a study of blood T cell repertoires in COVID-19. The data were produced by immunoSEQ multiplex PCR, yet TCRdb's version contains in-frame clones alone and is incomplete. In the table there are approximately 130,000 clones, around 83% of which are singletons. Sequencing used peripheral blood. These TCRs come from a human donor in a cohort sampled during active COVID-19.

This clone was seen a single time. The CDR3 spells CASSAPDTQYF. CDR3 DNA sequence: TGTGCCAGCAGTGCTCCCGATACGCAGTATTTT. This chain uses TRBV2 with TRBJ2-3; D remains ambiguous. CDR3 length: 11 amino acids. Germline V CDR1 and CDR2: SNHLY, FYNNEI. The V and J ends lost 4 bases and 6 bases respectively, with 5 bases between them.

CDR3 protein: CSASYSLNTEAFF. The CDR3 region has the DNA TGCAGTGCTAGTTACAGCTTGAACACTGAAGCTTTCTTT. V is TRBV20-1 and J is TRBJ1-1; D uncertain. V was clipped by 3 bases and J by 0 bases, with 8 bases between them. The germline V gene encodes CDR1 DFQATT and CDR2 SNEGSKA (reference sequence). The CDR3 is made up of 13 amino acids.

V usage is TRBV29-1 and J usage is TRBJ2-1; 9 bases fit TRBD2. This CDR3 is 16 amino acids long. J gave up 5 bases and V 3 bases, and 11 bases lay outside the gene matches. CDR1 and CDR2 (germline): SQVTM, ANQGSEA. This chain's CDR3 is CSVEGKTSGQDNEQFF. The DNA for the CDR3 is TGCAGCGTTGAGGGAAAGACTAGCGGACAAGACAATGAGCAGTTCTTC.

The chain joins TRBV30 to TRBJ2-5, with D perhaps TRBD2 (6 bases). The CDR3 extends over 13 amino acids. Between the trimmed V and J ends, which lost 1 base and 7 bases, there was a span of 13 bases. CDR1 is GTSNPN, CDR2 SVGIG, per germline (reference sequence). The CDR3 nucleotides read TGTGCCTGGAGTGAAGGAGGGCCGGCGACCCAGTACTTC. Translating it yields CAWSEGGPATQYF.

The chain recombines TRBV7-9 with TRBJ2-3, with D maybe TRBD2 (7 bases). The CDR3 sequence is 15 residues long. The germline CDR1 and CDR2 sequences are SEHNR and FQNEAQ (reference sequence). V shed 1 base and J shed 7 bases, with 15 bases lying between them. DNA of the CDR3: TGTGCCAGCAGCTTAGAGGGTGGGGGGGCCTATACGCAGTATTTT. Translated: CASSLEGGGAYTQYF.

The chain employs TRBV9 and TRBJ2-3, with D possibly TRBD2 on 6 matching bases. In germline, CDR1 is SGDLS, CDR2 YYNGEE. This CDR3 has 14 residues. Deletions cut 2 bases from V and 6 bases from J, with 13 bases between. For the CDR3, the DNA is TGTGCCAGCAGCGTGACTAGTATCGGTGATACGCAGTATTTT. It codes for CASSVTSIGDTQYF.

The V and J genes are TRBV24-1 and TRBJ1-2; D gene uncertain. The germline gives CDR1 KGHDR, CDR2 SFDVKD. Trimming pared 0 bases from V and 5 bases from J, leaving 3 bases between. There are 12 residues in the CDR3. The CDR3 coding sequence is TGTGCCACCAGTGATTTGGAGTATGGCTACACCTTC. This encodes CATSDLEYGYTF.